This T cell receptor (beta chain) was retrieved from a study of CD8+CD57+ T cells in acquired aplastic anemia. This clonotype came up a few times. CD8+CD57+ cell expansion had been shown by flow cytometry in patients chosen for sequencing. Each of the patients presented with severe acquired aplastic anemia. The CDR3 spans 13 residues. CDR1 is KGHSH, CDR2 LQKENI, per germline. V lost 8 bases to trimming and J lost 9 bases, with 17 bases between them. The template used for profiling TCR beta VDJ and CDR3 was genomic DNA. TCRdb processed the reads anew with MiXCR; each CDR3 protein has one entry. The data contain more than 200,000 distinct CDR3 sequences, roughly 53% of them singletons.

V and J are TRBV18 and TRBJ1-5, with D uncertain. Sequencing was performed on sorted CD4+, CD8+, or CD8+CD57+ T cells (not recorded which) from PBMCs. The origin of this receptor is a human donor with aplastic anemia. The CDR3: CASTEVAGSPQHF. The CDR3 DNA sequence: TGTGCCAGCACCGAAGTGGCGGGTTCGCCCCAGCATTTT. Using reference TRBV18 and TRBJ1-5 for the parts outside the CDR3, the full variable domain is NAGVMQNPRHLVRRRGQEARLRCSPMKGHSHVYWYRQLPEEGLKFMVYLQKENIIDESGMPKERFSAEFPKEGPSILRIQQVVRGDSAAYFCASTEVAGSPQHFGDGTRLSIL.